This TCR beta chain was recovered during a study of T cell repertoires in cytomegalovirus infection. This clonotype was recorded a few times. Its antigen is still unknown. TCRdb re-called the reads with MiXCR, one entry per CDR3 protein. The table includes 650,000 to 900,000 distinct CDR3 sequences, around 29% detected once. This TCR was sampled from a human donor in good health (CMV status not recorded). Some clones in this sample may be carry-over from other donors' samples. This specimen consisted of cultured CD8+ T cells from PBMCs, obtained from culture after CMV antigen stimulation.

This CDR3 reads CASSQVGDEKLFF. CDR3 DNA: TGCGCCAGCAGCCAAGTTGGGGATGAAAAACTGTTTTTT. The chain couples TRBV4-1 to TRBJ1-4, with D uncertain. Trimming shortened V by 1 base and J by 6 bases, and 6 bases separated the two germline ends. CDR1 is MGHRA and CDR2 is YSYEKL in the germline V gene. This CDR3 is built from 13 residues.